This TCR beta chain derives from a study of Ad26.COV2.S vaccination and SARS-CoV-2 variants. Whole-study results and caveats: TCR breadth and depth analyses may have underestimated total T cell responses.

The assay was immunoSEQ multiplex PCR, and TCRdb's table has in-frame clones only and misses some. The repertoire holds around 270,000 clones, with roughly nine tenths as singletons. Germline values: CDR1 SGDLS, CDR2 YYNGEE. The junction had 6 bases not matched to a gene; V was cut back by 3 bases and J by 0 bases. The CDR3 sequence is 16 residues long. Treatment defined: some 19 received Ad26.COV2.S at low or high dose, single or two shots; 5 received placebo; per-sample allocation not given. Specimens were obtained on day 63 following the first vaccine or placebo injection. A word on this clone: Antigen: not known.

This sequence joins TRBV9 and TRBJ2-3; 8 nucleotides line up with TRBD2. The source is a person between 18 and 65 years old who received the Ad26.COV2.S COVID-19 vaccine or a placebo. Specimen: peripheral blood, collected in a trial of Ad26.COV2.S vaccine versus placebo. CDR3 residues: CASSAGLAASTDTQYF. In DNA, the CDR3 is TGTGCCAGCAGCGCCGGACTAGCTGCTAGCACAGATACGCAGTATTTT. The full variable domain, in which reference TRBV9 and TRBJ2-3 provide the parts outside the CDR3, is DSGVTQTPKHLITATGQRVTLRCSPRSGDLSVYWYQQSLDQGLQFLIQYYNGEERAKGNILERFSAQQFPDLHSELNLSSLELGDSALYFCASSAGLAASTDTQYFGPGTRLTVL.